The rows below give T cell receptor beta chains drawn from one sample of a study of memory CD4+ T cells and cytomegalovirus serostatus. The assay was immunoSEQ multiplex PCR, and TCRdb's table has in-frame clones only and misses some. The sample shows under 50,000 clones, 75% to 85% of them seen only once. Sequenced: memory CD4+ T cells from blood. The receptors were gathered from an adult in good health and CMV-seronegative. Both conserved end residues are part of each CDR3.

J	V	CDR3
TRBJ2-1	TRBV4-1	CASSQVDIISYNEQFF
TRBJ2-7	TRBV4-2	CASSQGHELYEQYF
TRBJ2-3	TRBV28	CASTADRGREDTQYF
TRBJ1-5	TRBV6-5	CASSRDNPNQPQHF
TRBJ1-6	TRBV28	CASSFPRGGVGSPLHF
TRBJ1-5	TRBV18	CASSPGQSTNQPQHF
TRBJ1-3	TRBV4-2	CASSQAETGAGNTIYF
TRBJ2-3	TRBV19	CASSMLGTTTTDTQYF
TRBJ1-1	TRBV28	CASSSYRGTEAFF
TRBJ1-6	TRBV15	CATSRGRQYNSPLHF
TRBJ1-1	TRBV6-6	CASSYRAGTEAFF
TRBJ2-1	TRBV7-2	CASSLGQGPYNEQFF
TRBJ2-2	TRBV6-6	CASSTRDRGNTGELFF
TRBJ2-7	TRBV7-2	CASTEDRYEQYF
TRBJ1-4	TRBV11-1	CASSLMGSIDEKLFF
TRBJ1-4	TRBV18	CASGQGNEKLFF
TRBJ1-2	TRBV2	CASSPLGSNYGYTF
TRBJ2-7	TRBV30	CAWMKGTSTYEQYF
TRBJ1-2	TRBV6-1	CASTMGGANYGYTF
TRBJ1-2	TRBV9	CASSVVQAGGGYTF
TRBJ2-5	TRBV7-7	CASSQRTSLAETQYF
TRBJ2-7	TRBV12-5	CASGTDRYDVQYF
TRBJ1-5	TRBV28	CASSLAHFGSLGQPQHF
TRBJ1-5	TRBV27	CASSLSGRTGGGHYSNQPQHF
TRBJ1-1	TRBV6-1	CASSEMAGGKLEAFF
TRBJ2-5	TRBV7-9	CASSLDSQETQYF
TRBJ2-2	TRBV9	CASSAEGGLNTGELFF
TRBJ2-7	TRBV30	CAWGRDRYEQYF
TRBJ2-7	TRBV5-1	CASSLAPSGGAYEQYF
TRBJ2-7	TRBV5-5	CASSPRDGTYEQYF
TRBJ2-7	TRBV19	CASSIRGSEQYF
TRBJ1-1	TRBV7-6	CASSLNSGTLNTEAFF
TRBJ2-2	TRBV28	CASSLWSLAGGPGELFF
TRBJ2-7	TRBV5-1	CASSPRTSGGGNEQYF
TRBJ2-3	TRBV2	CATSDRGLTDTQYF